A single TCR beta chain is shown here with its context. Its antigen remains unidentified. A junction end diverges from the germline sequence, so it may reflect a read error. CDR3 length: 16 residues. The data stem from a study of tumor-infiltrating lymphocytes in primary liver carcinoma. Turning to the study itself: Read depth, roughly 3.65 to 7.5 million productive TCRbeta reads, did not differ significantly between tissues. Study-level results: Among the pair types, tumor region pairs showed more overlap than tumor-adjacent and tumor-blood pairs.

Priming with a constant-region primer yielded TCR beta cDNA from about 510 ng total RNA. Amplification in three nested multiplex PCR rounds with slightly modified ARM-PCR gave rise to TCR beta libraries. TRBV1-TRBV30 forward primers paired with a C-beta reverse primer were used in the first two PCR rounds, which ran approximately 10 cycles each. TCRdb independently ran MiXCR on the multiplex PCR reads; one entry per CDR3 protein. The table has about 100,000 distinct CDR3 sequences, roughly 69% seen once. For each extraction, RNA and DNA were obtained together from about 20-30 mg of unsorted bulk tissue.

Sequenced: liver tumor tissue from sampling region 5. As for subset: tumor region T5, tumor centre. The genes are TRBV12-3 or TRBV12-4 and TRBJ2-2, with 10 bases matching TRBD1. The TCR originated in an older woman with primary liver carcinoma and hepatitis B virus infection. Here the CDR3 DNA reads TGTGCCAGCACTTTACCGGGACAGGGGATAACCGGGGAGCTGATTTTT. Its protein is CASTLPGQGITGELIF.